This TCR beta chain was recorded in a study of T cells in women clearing cervical HPV infection. Across the whole study: Donors had HPV16-related CIN3 or worse; 2 had invasive cancer.

Study-wide findings and caveats: It is unknown whether associations predate infection; no effector/memory or HPV-specific sorting. Combining TCR richness with V gene abundances gave approximately 0.8 AUC.

About this clone itself: Antigen specificity is unknown. The CDR3 end is not reached by the read, which stops 3 residues before it; the germline J gene fills it in.

Trimming removed 8 bases from V and 0 bases from J, with 17 bases in between. The CDR3 is made up of 17 amino acids. The germline CDR1 and CDR2 sequences are LNHDA and SQIVND (reference sequence). Repertoires were generated with immunoSEQ multiplex PCR, while TCRdb's copy carries only in-frame clones and drops some. Its listing shows 20,000 to 30,000 clones. This TCR was recovered from a woman aged 18 to 75 with a cervical HPV16 infection that either progressed to CIN3+ or cleared (not recorded which). The specimen sequenced was blood buffy coat. The rearrangement links TRBV19 to TRBJ2-6; maybe TRBD1 (5 bases). The CDR3 sequence: CASLQGFVASGANVLTF. The sequenced CDR3 bases are TGTGCCAGTCTTCAGGGTTTTGTAGCCTCTGGGGCCAACGTC.